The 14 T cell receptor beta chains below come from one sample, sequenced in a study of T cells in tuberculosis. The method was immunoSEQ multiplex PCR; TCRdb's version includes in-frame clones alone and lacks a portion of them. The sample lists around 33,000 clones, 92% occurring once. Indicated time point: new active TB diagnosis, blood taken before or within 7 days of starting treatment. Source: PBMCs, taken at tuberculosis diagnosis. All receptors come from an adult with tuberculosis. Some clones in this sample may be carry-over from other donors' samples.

The CDR3 spells CASSGSGYISPQHF. The CDR3 nucleotides read TGTGCCAGCAGTGGATCCGGGTATATCAGCCCCCAGCATTTT. The J gene is TRBJ1-5, the V gene TRBV28; D is unresolved. Trimming removed 5 bases at V and 10 bases at J, with 18 bases between. The CDR3 is 14 residues long. Germline V gives CDR1 MDHEN, CDR2 SYDVKM.

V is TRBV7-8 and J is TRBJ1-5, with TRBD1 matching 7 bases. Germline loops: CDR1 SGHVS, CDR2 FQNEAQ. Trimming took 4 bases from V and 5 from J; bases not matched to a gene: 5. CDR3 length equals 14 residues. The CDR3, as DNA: TGTGCCAGCAGCTCACAGGGGACAGATCAGCCCCAGCATTTT. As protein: CASSSQGTDQPQHF.

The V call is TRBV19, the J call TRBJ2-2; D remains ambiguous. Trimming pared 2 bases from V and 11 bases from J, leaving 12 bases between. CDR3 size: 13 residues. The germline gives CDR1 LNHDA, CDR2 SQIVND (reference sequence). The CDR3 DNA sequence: TGTGCCAGTAGTATACCAGGATCCCGTGAGCTGTTTTTT. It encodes CASSIPGSRELFF.

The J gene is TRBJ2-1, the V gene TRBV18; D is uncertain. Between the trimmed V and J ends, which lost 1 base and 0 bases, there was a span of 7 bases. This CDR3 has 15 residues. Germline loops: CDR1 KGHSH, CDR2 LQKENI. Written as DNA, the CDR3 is TGTGCCAGCTCACCACAGGAGAGCTCCTACAATGAGCAGTTCTTC. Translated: CASSPQESSYNEQFF.

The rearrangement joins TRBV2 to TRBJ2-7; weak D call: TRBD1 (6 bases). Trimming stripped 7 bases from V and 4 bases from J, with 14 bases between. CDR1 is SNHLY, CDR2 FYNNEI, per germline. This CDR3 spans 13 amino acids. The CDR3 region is CASIEDSAYEQYF. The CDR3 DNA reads TGTGCCAGCATAGAGGACAGTGCTTACGAGCAGTACTTC.

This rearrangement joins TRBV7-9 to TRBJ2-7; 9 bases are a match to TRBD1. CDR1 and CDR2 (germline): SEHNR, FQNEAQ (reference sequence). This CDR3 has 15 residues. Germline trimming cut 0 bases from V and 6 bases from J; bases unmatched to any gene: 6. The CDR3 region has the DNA TGTGCCAGCAGCTTAGCTGCGGGACAGGGAGCCGAGCAGTACTTC. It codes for CASSLAAGQGAEQYF.

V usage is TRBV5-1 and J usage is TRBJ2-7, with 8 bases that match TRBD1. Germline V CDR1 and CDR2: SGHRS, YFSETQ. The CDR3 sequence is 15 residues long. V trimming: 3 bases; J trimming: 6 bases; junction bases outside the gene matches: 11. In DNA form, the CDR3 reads TGCGCCAGCAGCTCCCTCGGACAGGGCTTTTCCGAGCAGTACTTC. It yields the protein CASSSLGQGFSEQYF.

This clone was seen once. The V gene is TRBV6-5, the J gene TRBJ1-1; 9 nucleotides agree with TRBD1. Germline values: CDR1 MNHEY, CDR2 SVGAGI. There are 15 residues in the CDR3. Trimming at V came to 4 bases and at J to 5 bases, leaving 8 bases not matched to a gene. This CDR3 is CASSSSDRGNTEAFF. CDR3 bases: TGTGCCAGCAGTTCATCGGACAGGGGAAATACTGAAGCTTTCTTT.

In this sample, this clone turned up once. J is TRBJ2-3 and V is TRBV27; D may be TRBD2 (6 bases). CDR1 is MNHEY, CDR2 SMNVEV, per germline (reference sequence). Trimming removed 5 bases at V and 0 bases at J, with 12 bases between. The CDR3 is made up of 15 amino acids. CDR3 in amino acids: CASSGRGSSTDTQYF. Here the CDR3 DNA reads TGTGCCAGCAGTGGTCGGGGGTCTAGCACAGATACGCAGTATTTT.

The CDR3 coding sequence is TGCGCCAGCAGCCAAACGAGCGGGGGGAACTACAATGAGCAGTTCTTC. Its translation: CASSQTSGGNYNEQFF. The chain uses TRBV4-1 and TRBJ2-1; 9 bases are a match to TRBD2. In germline, CDR1 is MGHRA, CDR2 YSYEKL. The CDR3 is 16 residues long. Trimming cost V 2 bases and J 3 bases; bases outside gene matches: 5.

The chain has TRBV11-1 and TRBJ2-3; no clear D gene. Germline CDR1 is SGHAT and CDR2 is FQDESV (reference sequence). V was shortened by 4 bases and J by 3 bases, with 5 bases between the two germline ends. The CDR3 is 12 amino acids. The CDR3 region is CASSYSTDTQYF. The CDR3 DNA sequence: TGTGCCAGCAGCTATTCTACAGATACGCAGTATTTT.

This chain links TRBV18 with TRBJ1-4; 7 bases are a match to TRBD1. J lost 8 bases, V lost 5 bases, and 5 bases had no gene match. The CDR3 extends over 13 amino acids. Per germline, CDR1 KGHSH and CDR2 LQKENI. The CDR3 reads CASSGDRVEKLFF. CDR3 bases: TGTGCCAGCTCAGGGGACAGAGTGGAAAAACTGTTTTTT.

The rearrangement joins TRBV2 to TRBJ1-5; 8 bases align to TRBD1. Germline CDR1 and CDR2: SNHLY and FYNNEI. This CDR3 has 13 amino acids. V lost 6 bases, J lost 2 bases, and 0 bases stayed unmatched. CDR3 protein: CASRDRGNQPQHF. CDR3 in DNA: TGTGCCAGCAGGGACAGGGGCAATCAGCCCCAGCATTTT.

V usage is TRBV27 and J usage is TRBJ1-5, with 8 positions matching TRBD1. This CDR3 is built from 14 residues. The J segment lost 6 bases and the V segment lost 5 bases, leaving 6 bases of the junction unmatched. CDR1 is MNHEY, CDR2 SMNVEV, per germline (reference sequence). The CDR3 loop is CASSNYRGSQPQHF. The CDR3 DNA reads TGTGCCAGCAGTAACTACAGGGGGTCTCAGCCCCAGCATTTT.